The rows below give T cell receptor beta chains drawn from one sample of a study of shared clonotypes between healthy human individuals. The data were produced by immunoSEQ multiplex PCR, yet TCRdb's version contains in-frame clones alone and is incomplete. The sample holds more than 2 million clones, approximately 94% seen once. Sequencing was done on a sample of naive CD8+ T cells sorted from blood. Receptors originate from a man younger than 35 in good health. Each CDR3 is given with its conserved first and last residue. Each record gives: J gene, D gene, V gene, clone size, CDR3 DNA, CDR3 protein. A D gene is named only where the DNA matches it firmly. Part of the rows lack a size; the others show once, few, many or a class for expanded clones.

J gene: TRBJ1-5
D gene: -
V gene: TRBV6-1
clone size: -
CDR3 DNA: TGTGCCAGCAGTGAAGGGAAGGTAATGAGCGATCAGCCCCAGCATTTT
CDR3 protein: CASSEGKVMSDQPQHF

J gene: TRBJ2-7
D gene: TRBD2
V gene: TRBV5-1
clone size: few
CDR3 DNA: TGCGCCAGCAGCTTGGGGACTAGCGGGAACGAGCAGTACTTC
CDR3 protein: CASSLGTSGNEQYF

J gene: TRBJ2-7
D gene: TRBD1
V gene: TRBV7-9
clone size: -
CDR3 DNA: TGTGCCAGCAGCCATACAGGGGCGCCGACCTACGAGCAGTACTTC
CDR3 protein: CASSHTGAPTYEQYF

J gene: TRBJ2-1
D gene: -
V gene: TRBV7-6
clone size: once
CDR3 DNA: TGTGCCAGCAGCTTAGGAGGGTTCTCCTACAATGAGCAGTTCTTC
CDR3 protein: CASSLGGFSYNEQFF

J gene: TRBJ2-7
D gene: TRBD2
V gene: TRBV9
clone size: -
CDR3 DNA: TGTGCCAGCAGCCCTCCCAGCGGGAGCTCCTACGAGCAGTACTTC
CDR3 protein: CASSPPSGSSYEQYF

J gene: TRBJ2-7
D gene: TRBD2
V gene: TRBV4-3
clone size: -
CDR3 DNA: TGCGCCAGCAGCCAAGTCTGGGGAGGGACCTACGAGCAGTACTTC
CDR3 protein: CASSQVWGGTYEQYF

J gene: TRBJ2-3
D gene: TRBD2
V gene: TRBV10-3
clone size: -
CDR3 DNA: TGTGCCATCAGCACTAGCGGAATCACAGATACGCAGTATTTT
CDR3 protein: CAISTSGITDTQYF

J gene: TRBJ2-2
D gene: -
V gene: TRBV7-9
clone size: -
CDR3 DNA: TGTGCCAGCAGCCCCCCTTGGGACACCGGGGAGCTGTTTTTT
CDR3 protein: CASSPPWDTGELFF

J gene: TRBJ2-1
D gene: -
V gene: TRBV13
clone size: once
CDR3 DNA: TGTGCCAGCAGCTTCGTGAGCGATGAGCAGTTCTTC
CDR3 protein: CASSFVSDEQFF

J gene: TRBJ1-5
D gene: -
V gene: TRBV5-1
clone size: -
CDR3 DNA: TGCGCCAGCAGCCACGGGACGGATAGCAATCAGCCCCAGCATTTT
CDR3 protein: CASSHGTDSNQPQHF

J gene: TRBJ2-7
D gene: TRBD1
V gene: TRBV19
clone size: -
CDR3 DNA: TGTGCCAGTAGTATGGGACAGGGAGTCCTGGAGCAGTACTTC
CDR3 protein: CASSMGQGVLEQYF

J gene: TRBJ2-5
D gene: TRBD2
V gene: TRBV9
clone size: -
CDR3 DNA: TGTGCCAGCAGCGTAGCGGGGGGAGGAGAGACCCAGTACTTC
CDR3 protein: CASSVAGGGETQYF

J gene: TRBJ2-1
D gene: TRBD2
V gene: TRBV7-9
clone size: -
CDR3 DNA: TGTGCCAGCAGCCTTAGCGGGGGGAACAATGAGCAGTTCTTC
CDR3 protein: CASSLSGGNNEQFF

J gene: TRBJ2-3
D gene: -
V gene: TRBV28
clone size: -
CDR3 DNA: TGTGCCAGCAGTCCCGACACCTTAAGCACAGATACGCAGTATTTT
CDR3 protein: CASSPDTLSTDTQYF

J gene: TRBJ2-7
D gene: TRBD1
V gene: TRBV27
clone size: -
CDR3 DNA: TGTGCCAGCAGCAGGGGGCGTTCCTACGAGCAGTACTTC
CDR3 protein: CASSRGRSYEQYF

J gene: TRBJ2-7
D gene: -
V gene: TRBV27
clone size: -
CDR3 DNA: TGTGCCAGCAGCCTTTCTCGGGGATACGAGCAGTACTTC
CDR3 protein: CASSLSRGYEQYF

J gene: TRBJ2-3
D gene: TRBD1
V gene: TRBV7-9
clone size: -
CDR3 DNA: TGTGCCAGCAGCTTCATAACAGGGGTCAGGACAGATACGCAGTATTTT
CDR3 protein: CASSFITGVRTDTQYF

J gene: TRBJ2-7
D gene: TRBD2
V gene: TRBV7-6
clone size: -
CDR3 DNA: TGTGCCAGCAGCTTAGGGGCTAGCGGCAGCTCCTACGAGCAGTACTTC
CDR3 protein: CASSLGASGSSYEQYF

J gene: TRBJ2-7
D gene: TRBD1
V gene: TRBV4-1
clone size: once
CDR3 DNA: TGCGCCAGCTCCCGGGGACAGGCACGCTACGAGCAGTACTTC
CDR3 protein: CASSRGQARYEQYF

J gene: TRBJ2-4
D gene: -
V gene: TRBV29-1
clone size: -
CDR3 DNA: TGCAGCGTTGTCGCGGCGGTAGCCAAAAACATTCAGTACTTC
CDR3 protein: CSVVAAVAKNIQYF

J gene: TRBJ2-7
D gene: -
V gene: TRBV5-4
clone size: -
CDR3 DNA: TGTGCCAGCAGCTTGGCACCTGCCTACGAGCAGTACTTC
CDR3 protein: CASSLAPAYEQYF

J gene: TRBJ1-1
D gene: -
V gene: TRBV19
clone size: -
CDR3 DNA: TGTGCCACCCATTCCGGGGGGGGAACTGAAGCTTTCTTT
CDR3 protein: CATHSGGGTEAFF

J gene: TRBJ2-5
D gene: TRBD2
V gene: TRBV27
clone size: -
CDR3 DNA: TGTGCCAGCAGTCCCGCTTCGGGAGGGCCGGTGGAGACCCAGTACTTC
CDR3 protein: CASSPASGGPVETQYF

J gene: TRBJ1-1
D gene: -
V gene: TRBV20-1
clone size: -
CDR3 DNA: TGCAGTGCTAGAGATGGGGAAGCTTTCTTT
CDR3 protein: CSARDGEAFF

J gene: TRBJ1-2
D gene: TRBD1
V gene: TRBV5-6
clone size: -
CDR3 DNA: TGTGCCAGCAGCTTGGGACAGGGGGCTGGCTACACCTTC
CDR3 protein: CASSLGQGAGYTF

J gene: TRBJ1-1
D gene: TRBD1
V gene: TRBV11-2
clone size: -
CDR3 DNA: TGTGCCAGCAGCTCAATTGAGGGGGCCGGAACTGAAGCTTTCTTT
CDR3 protein: CASSSIEGAGTEAFF

J gene: TRBJ2-7
D gene: -
V gene: TRBV4-1
clone size: -
CDR3 DNA: TGCGCCAGCAGCCACCCACAGGGTGGCGAGCAGTACTTC
CDR3 protein: CASSHPQGGEQYF

J gene: TRBJ2-3
D gene: TRBD2
V gene: TRBV2
clone size: -
CDR3 DNA: TGTGCCAGCAGTGACCAGCTAGCGGGGGCCTCGGGGACAGATACGCAGTATTTT
CDR3 protein: CASSDQLAGASGTDTQYF

J gene: TRBJ2-3
D gene: -
V gene: TRBV27
clone size: once
CDR3 DNA: TGTGCCAGCAGTCCTCTCCGGGCCCCCTCTGGGGCAGATACGCAGTATTTT
CDR3 protein: CASSPLRAPSGADTQYF

J gene: TRBJ2-7
D gene: TRBD2
V gene: TRBV6-5
clone size: -
CDR3 DNA: TGTGCCAGCAGTCAGGGTGCGGGAGAGAACTACGAGCAGTACTTC
CDR3 protein: CASSQGAGENYEQYF

J gene: TRBJ2-5
D gene: -
V gene: TRBV10-2
clone size: -
CDR3 DNA: TGCGCCAGCAGTGAGTCTCCAAGTTTACAAGAGACCCAGTACTTC
CDR3 protein: CASSESPSLQETQYF

J gene: TRBJ2-7
D gene: TRBD2
V gene: TRBV5-1
clone size: once
CDR3 DNA: TGCGCCAGCAGCGGTTCGGGAGGGCCCTACGAGCAGTACTTC
CDR3 protein: CASSGSGGPYEQYF

J gene: TRBJ1-1
D gene: -
V gene: TRBV7-8
clone size: -
CDR3 DNA: TGTGCCAGCAGCAGTTACAGGAACACTGAAGCTTTCTTT
CDR3 protein: CASSSYRNTEAFF

J gene: TRBJ2-7
D gene: -
V gene: TRBV30
clone size: -
CDR3 DNA: TGTGCCTGGAGCGCCGGGCCCACCTACGAGCAGTACTTC
CDR3 protein: CAWSAGPTYEQYF

J gene: TRBJ2-7
D gene: TRBD2
V gene: TRBV7-9
clone size: -
CDR3 DNA: TGTGCCAGCAGCCCTGGGGTACAGAGGGGACTAGCGGGCCCCTACGAGCAGTACTTC
CDR3 protein: CASSPGVQRGLAGPYEQYF

J gene: TRBJ2-2
D gene: -
V gene: TRBV13
clone size: -
CDR3 DNA: TGTGCCAGCAGCTTAGGGAACACCGGGGAGCTGTTTTTT
CDR3 protein: CASSLGNTGELFF

J gene: TRBJ2-7
D gene: TRBD2
V gene: TRBV27
clone size: once
CDR3 DNA: TGTGCCAGCAGTTTATCTGGTCTAGCGGCTTCCTACGAGCAGTACTTC
CDR3 protein: CASSLSGLAASYEQYF

J gene: TRBJ2-2
D gene: TRBD1
V gene: TRBV6-5
clone size: -
CDR3 DNA: TGTGCCAGCAGAATAGGACAGGGGAACACCGGGGAGCTGTTTTTT
CDR3 protein: CASRIGQGNTGELFF

J gene: TRBJ2-7
D gene: -
V gene: TRBV14
clone size: -
CDR3 DNA: TGTGCCAGCAGCCCAGTCCGGGGCTACGAGCAGTACTTC
CDR3 protein: CASSPVRGYEQYF

J gene: TRBJ2-3
D gene: TRBD2
V gene: TRBV30
clone size: once
CDR3 DNA: TGTGCCTGGAACCCTGTCGATAGCGGGGGGTGGACAGATACGCAGTATTTT
CDR3 protein: CAWNPVDSGGWTDTQYF

J gene: TRBJ2-3
D gene: TRBD1
V gene: TRBV11-2
clone size: -
CDR3 DNA: TGTGCCAGCAGCCAAGGGACAGGGAAAAGAAGCACAGATACGCAGTATTTT
CDR3 protein: CASSQGTGKRSTDTQYF

J gene: TRBJ1-6
D gene: -
V gene: TRBV2
clone size: few
CDR3 DNA: TGTGCCAGCGGGTCGTGGGATTCACCCCTCCACTTT
CDR3 protein: CASGSWDSPLHF

J gene: TRBJ2-1
D gene: TRBD2
V gene: TRBV27
clone size: -
CDR3 DNA: TGTGCCAGCAACCTAGCGGGACTATCCGTCAATGAGCAGTTCTTC
CDR3 protein: CASNLAGLSVNEQFF

J gene: TRBJ2-1
D gene: -
V gene: TRBV18
clone size: -
CDR3 DNA: TGTGCCAGCTCACCACGGTCGCAGGAGCAGTTCTTC
CDR3 protein: CASSPRSQEQFF

J gene: TRBJ2-1
D gene: -
V gene: TRBV28
clone size: -
CDR3 DNA: TGTGCCAGCAGTTTAATAGGGGTAGCCAGCGGGGAGCAGTTCTTC
CDR3 protein: CASSLIGVASGEQFF

J gene: TRBJ2-1
D gene: -
V gene: TRBV29-1
clone size: -
CDR3 DNA: TGCAGCGTTGAAGATGTCGTAGATGAGCAGTTCTTC
CDR3 protein: CSVEDVVDEQFF

J gene: TRBJ2-7
D gene: -
V gene: TRBV6-5
clone size: -
CDR3 DNA: TGTGCCAGCAGACTCTCCCAGGGAACCTACGAGCAGTACTTC
CDR3 protein: CASRLSQGTYEQYF

J gene: TRBJ2-3
D gene: TRBD2
V gene: TRBV7-9
clone size: -
CDR3 DNA: TGTGCCAGCAGCCCTATTCGACTAGCCAGAAGCACAGATACGCAGTATTTT
CDR3 protein: CASSPIRLARSTDTQYF

J gene: TRBJ1-4
D gene: -
V gene: TRBV7-9
clone size: -
CDR3 DNA: TGTGCCAGCAGCCAAGAAACAGGTGAAAAACTGTTTTTT
CDR3 protein: CASSQETGEKLFF

J gene: TRBJ2-6
D gene: -
V gene: TRBV10-3
clone size: once
CDR3 DNA: TGTGCCATCAGTGACTCGGACAGGGCCAACGTCCTGACTTTC
CDR3 protein: CAISDSDRANVLTF

J gene: TRBJ2-5
D gene: TRBD2
V gene: TRBV14
clone size: -
CDR3 DNA: TGTGCCAGCAGCCAATACACCTGGAGCGGGGCGGTACAAGAGACCCAGTACTTC
CDR3 protein: CASSQYTWSGAVQETQYF

J gene: TRBJ1-5
D gene: -
V gene: TRBV4-1
clone size: -
CDR3 DNA: TGCGCCAGCAGCCCTATTGAAGGTAATCAGCCCCAGCATTTT
CDR3 protein: CASSPIEGNQPQHF

J gene: TRBJ2-5
D gene: TRBD1
V gene: TRBV5-5
clone size: -
CDR3 DNA: TGTGCCAGCAGCTTGGGACAGGGATATGAGACCCAGTACTTC
CDR3 protein: CASSLGQGYETQYF

J gene: TRBJ2-5
D gene: -
V gene: TRBV7-9
clone size: -
CDR3 DNA: TGTGCCAGCAGCCCTACGGACGGGGAGACCCAGTACTTC
CDR3 protein: CASSPTDGETQYF